One sample yielded the 16 T cell receptor beta chains listed below, sequenced in a study of blood T cell repertoires in COVID-19. Clones were read by immunoSEQ multiplex PCR, and TCRdb kept only the in-frame ones, dropping some. The sample lists approximately 130,000 clones; under 90% were seen once. The sample was peripheral blood. These receptors came from a woman aged 55-70 years with active or convalescent COVID-19.

This chain connects TRBV7-2 to TRBJ2-3; possible D gene TRBD2, 6 bases. Trimming removed 5 bases at V and 6 bases at J, with 12 bases between. CDR1 is SGHTA and CDR2 is FQGNSA in the germline V gene. This CDR3 contains 13 residues. The CDR3 DNA sequence: TGTGCCAGCAGCATTGCGGGAAAGGATACGCAGTATTTT. It encodes CASSIAGKDTQYF.

V gene TRBV2 combines with J gene TRBJ1-2, with D uncertain. Per germline, CDR1 SNHLY and CDR2 FYNNEI. Trimming removed 2 bases at V and 7 bases at J, with 11 bases between. This CDR3 spans 13 amino acids. The CDR3 sequence: CASSESLVGGYTF. DNA for the CDR3: TGTGCCAGCAGTGAATCCCTGGTCGGTGGCTACACCTTC.

This sequence joins TRBV6-6 and TRBJ2-3, with TRBD2 identical over 7 bases. V shed 0 bases and J 2 bases; nucleotides not matched to a gene: 5. The germline CDR1 and CDR2 sequences are MNHNY and SVGAGI (reference sequence). CDR3 length equals 16 residues. The CDR3 sequence: CASSYSATSFTDTQYF. Written as DNA, the CDR3 is TGTGCCAGCAGTTACTCCGCGACTAGCTTCACAGATACGCAGTATTTT.

The chain carries TRBV19 and TRBJ1-1, with 7 nucleotides matching TRBD1. Per the germline V gene, CDR1 is LNHDA and CDR2 is SQIVND (reference sequence). Germline trimming cut 9 bases from V and 1 base from J; bases unmatched to any gene: 8. CDR3 size: 14 residues. The CDR3 bases are TGTGCCAGCGCTTCGGGACAGAAGAACACTGAAGCTTTCTTT. It translates to CASASGQKNTEAFF. Filled out from reference TRBV19 and TRBJ1-1, the complete variable domain reads DGGITQSPKYLFRKEGQNVTLSCEQNLNHDAMYWYRQDPGQGLRLIYYSQIVNDFQKGDIAEGYSVSREKKESFPLTVTSAQKNPTAFYLCASASGQKNTEAFFGQGTRLTVV.

This chain joins TRBV4-3 and TRBJ1-2, with TRBD1 as a possible D gene (5 bases). V lost 1 base to trimming and J lost 4 bases, with 10 bases between them. Germline values: CDR1 LGHNA, CDR2 YSLEER. This CDR3 region has 14 residues. The CDR3 loop is CASSQAGEIYGYTF. CDR3 sequence (DNA): TGCGCCAGCAGCCAAGCGGGGGAGATCTATGGCTACACCTTC.

The CDR3 nucleotides read TGTGCCAGCAGCTTAGGGCCCCAGGGAGGGCGGGAAAAACTGTTTTTT. Protein product: CASSLGPQGGREKLFF. The V gene is TRBV7-2, the J gene TRBJ1-4, with a possible D match to TRBD1 (5 bases). Germline values: CDR1 SGHTA, CDR2 FQGNSA. CDR3 length equals 16 residues. Trimming shortened V by 1 base and J by 8 bases, and 17 bases separated the two germline ends.

This sequence joins TRBV5-1 and TRBJ2-5; TRBD2 matches 8 bases. There are 14 residues in the CDR3. The J segment lost 10 bases and the V segment lost 0 bases, leaving 8 bases of the junction unmatched. Germline CDR1 and CDR2: SGHRS and YFSETQ. CDR3 DNA sequence: TGCGCCAGCAGCTTGGCAGGCCGGGAGGGCCTCCAGTACTTC. Translated, it gives CASSLAGREGLQYF.

The chain is built from TRBV11-2 and TRBJ2-5; D might be TRBD2 (6 bases). Trimming left V 4 bases short and J 1 base short, with 10 bases between. CDR1 is SGHAT, CDR2 FQNNGV, per germline. CDR3 size: 14 residues. The CDR3 sequence: CASSSRAGQETQYF. For the CDR3, the DNA is TGTGCCAGCAGCTCCCGAGCGGGCCAAGAGACCCAGTACTTC.

This clone was counted only a few times. The chain combines TRBV6-5 with TRBJ2-1; 12 nucleotides line up with TRBD1. V dropped 8 bases and J dropped 9; count of bases not matched to a gene: 5. The V gene's germline CDR1 is MNHEY and CDR2 SVGAGI. This CDR3 is 13 amino acids long. CDR3 bases: TGTGCCAGCCAGGGACAGGGGGCAGGTGAGCAGTTCTTC. It translates to CASQGQGAGEQFF.

The chain links TRBV30 to TRBJ2-7; D uncertain. This CDR3 is 12 amino acids long. Trimming pared 3 bases from V and 2 bases from J, leaving 8 bases between. Germline values: CDR1 GTSNPN, CDR2 SVGIG (reference sequence). The CDR3 DNA follows: TGTGCCTGGAGAACAGAAACCTACGAGCAGTACTTC. It encodes CAWRTETYEQYF.

There are a few counts of this clone. Other DNA sequences in this specimen translate into the identical CDR3. V usage is TRBV3-1 (or the pseudogene TRBV3-2) and J usage is TRBJ2-3, with 11 bases lining up with TRBD2. From germline, CDR1 is LGHDT and CDR2 YNNKEL (reference sequence). There are 16 residues in the CDR3. Losses at the gene ends were 1 base for V and 1 base for J; bases not matched to a gene: 1. CDR3 in amino acids: CASSQALAGGTDTQYF. Here the CDR3 DNA reads TGTGCCAGCAGCCAAGCACTAGCGGGGGGCACAGATACGCAGTATTTT.

The chain employs TRBV18 and TRBJ1-1; no clear D. The germline CDR1 and CDR2 sequences are KGHSH and LQKENI. The germline V and J ends were trimmed by 3 bases and 0 bases, with 11 bases remaining between them. The CDR3 length is 15 residues. The CDR3 DNA sequence: TGTGCCAGCTCACCTCCTAACTCGGTGAACACTGAAGCTTTCTTT. This gives the protein CASSPPNSVNTEAFF.

This clone was observed a few times. The genes are TRBV9 and TRBJ2-1, with 7 bases aligning to TRBD1. With V trimmed by 4 bases and J by 7 bases, 5 bases remained unmatched. The CDR3 covers 13 residues. The germline gives CDR1 SGDLS, CDR2 YYNGEE. The CDR3 region is CASSISDRNEQFF. In DNA form, the CDR3 reads TGTGCCAGCAGCATCTCGGACAGGAATGAGCAGTTCTTC.

The chain couples TRBV10-3 to TRBJ1-1; a possible D gene is TRBD1 (6 bases). V shed 4 bases and J shed 2 bases, with 11 bases lying between them. Germline V gene data show CDR1 as ENHRY and CDR2 as SYGVKD. The CDR3 extends over 14 amino acids. This CDR3 reads CAISVEGTNTEAFF. For the CDR3, the DNA is TGTGCCATCAGTGTTGAGGGGACAAACACTGAAGCTTTCTTT.

V is TRBV7-9 and J is TRBJ1-6; unclear D gene. The germline gives CDR1 SEHNR, CDR2 FQNEAQ (reference sequence). This CDR3 contains 15 residues. The V and J ends lost 6 bases and 8 bases respectively, with 17 bases between them. CDR3 in DNA: TGTGCCAGCAGACAAACGGCGGGTGAACATTCACCCCTCCACTTT. Protein product: CASRQTAGEHSPLHF.

The sample holds one count of this clone. The J gene is TRBJ1-1, the V gene TRBV6-5; a weak D match, TRBD1 (6 bases). V shed 6 bases and J shed 5 bases, with 19 bases lying between them. The CDR3 has 15 amino acids. Germline V CDR1 and CDR2: MNHEY, SVGAGI. CDR3 nucleotides: TGTGCCAGCAGGCCCGAGACAGGCTGGGGTACTGAAGCTTTCTTT. It encodes CASRPETGWGTEAFF.